This T cell receptor beta chain appears in the sequencing data of a study of cytomegalovirus exposure and HLA in healthy donors. Study outcomes and limitations: Analysis performed later showed TCR beta chains linked to HLA being more clonally expanded than equally common others. Most TCR sequences were uncommon, yet certain public TCRs appeared in many donors. In an earlier analysis, about 87% or about 30%: the productive usage of most TCR beta V segments.

Healthy bone marrow donors formed the donor group. The PCR contained 60 Vbeta and 13 Jbeta primers. TCRdb's table, derived via immunoSEQ multiplex PCR, lists solely in-frame clones and lacks some. This repertoire shows roughly 100,000 clones, 78% found once; its top ten account for 1% to 1.5%. As concerns this clone: Its antigen is currently unknown.

The germline V gene encodes CDR1 MNHEY and CDR2 SMNVEV (reference sequence). There are 14 residues in the CDR3. Trimming removed 0 bases at V and 8 bases at J, with 11 bases between. The chain couples TRBV27 to TRBJ2-1; possibly TRBD2 for D (6 bases). This TCR was sampled from a man younger than 45 in good health and CMV-seronegative. The sample was PBMCs. The CDR3: CASSLSSSVDEQFF. The CDR3 region has the DNA TGTGCCAGCAGTTTATCGTCTAGCGTCGATGAGCAGTTCTTC.